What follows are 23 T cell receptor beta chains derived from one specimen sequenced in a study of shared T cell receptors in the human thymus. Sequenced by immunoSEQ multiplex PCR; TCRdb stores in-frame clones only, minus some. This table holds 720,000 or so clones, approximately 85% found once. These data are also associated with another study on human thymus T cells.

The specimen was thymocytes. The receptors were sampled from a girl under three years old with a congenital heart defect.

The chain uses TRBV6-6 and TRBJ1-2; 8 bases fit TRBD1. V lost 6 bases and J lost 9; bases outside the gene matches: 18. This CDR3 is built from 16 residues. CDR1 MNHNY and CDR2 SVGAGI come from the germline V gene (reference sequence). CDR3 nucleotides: TGTGCCAGCAGGCCTTGGGAGGCACGGACAGGGAGGAGCTACACCTTC. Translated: CASRPWEARTGRSYTF.

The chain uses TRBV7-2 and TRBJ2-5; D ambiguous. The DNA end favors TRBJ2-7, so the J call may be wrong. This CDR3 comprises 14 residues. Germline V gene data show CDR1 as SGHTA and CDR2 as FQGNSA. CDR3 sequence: CASSFAYPSYEQYF. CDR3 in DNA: TGTGCCAGCAGCTTTGCTTATCCCTCCTACGAGCAGTACTTC.

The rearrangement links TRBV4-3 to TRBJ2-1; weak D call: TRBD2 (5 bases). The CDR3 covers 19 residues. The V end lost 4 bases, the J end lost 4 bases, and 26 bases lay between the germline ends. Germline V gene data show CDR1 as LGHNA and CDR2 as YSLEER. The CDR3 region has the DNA TGCGCCAGCAGCCCCACGCTCGGGATACCTGATACGGAATACAATGAGCAGTTCTTC. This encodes CASSPTLGIPDTEYNEQFF.

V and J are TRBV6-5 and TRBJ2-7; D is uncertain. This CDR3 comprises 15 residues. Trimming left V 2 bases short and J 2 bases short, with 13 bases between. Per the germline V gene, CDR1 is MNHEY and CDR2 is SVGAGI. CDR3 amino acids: CASSYTARLTYEQYF. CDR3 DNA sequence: TGTGCCAGCAGTTACACTGCCAGGTTGACCTACGAGCAGTACTTC.

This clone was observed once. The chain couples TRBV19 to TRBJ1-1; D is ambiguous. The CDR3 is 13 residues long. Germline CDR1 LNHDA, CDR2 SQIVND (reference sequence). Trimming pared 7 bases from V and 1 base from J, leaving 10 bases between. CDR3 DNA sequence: TGTGCCAGTACCGTGACGGGGAACACTGAAGCTTTCTTT. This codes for CASTVTGNTEAFF.

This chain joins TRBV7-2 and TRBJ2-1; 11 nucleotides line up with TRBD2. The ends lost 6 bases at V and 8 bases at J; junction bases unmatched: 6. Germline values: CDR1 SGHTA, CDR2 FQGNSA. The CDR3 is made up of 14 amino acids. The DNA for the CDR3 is TGTGCCAGCAGTAATCCGGGACTAGCGGATGAGCAGTTCTTC. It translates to CASSNPGLADEQFF.

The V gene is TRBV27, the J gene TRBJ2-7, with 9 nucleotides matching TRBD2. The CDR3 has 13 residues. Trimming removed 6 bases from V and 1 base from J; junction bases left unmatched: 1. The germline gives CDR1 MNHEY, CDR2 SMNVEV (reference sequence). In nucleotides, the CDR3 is TGTGCCAGCAGCCTAGCGGGATCCTACGAGCAGTACTTC. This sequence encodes CASSLAGSYEQYF.

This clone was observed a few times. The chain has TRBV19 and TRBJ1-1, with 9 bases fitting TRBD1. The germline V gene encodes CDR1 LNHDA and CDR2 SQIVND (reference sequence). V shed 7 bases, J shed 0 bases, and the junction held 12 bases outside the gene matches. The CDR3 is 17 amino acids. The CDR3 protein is CASTRDRERRVNTEAFF. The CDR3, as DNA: TGTGCCAGTACCAGGGACAGGGAGAGGAGAGTGAACACTGAAGCTTTCTTT. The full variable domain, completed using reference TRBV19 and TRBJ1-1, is DGGITQSPKYLFRKEGQNVTLSCEQNLNHDAMYWYRQDPGQGLRLIYYSQIVNDFQKGDIAEGYSVSREKKESFPLTVTSAQKNPTAFYLCASTRDRERRVNTEAFFGQGTRLTVV.

CDR3 protein: CASSLDLSYSDRDNYGYTF. In nucleotides, the CDR3 is TGTGCCAGCAGCTTAGATTTATCGTACTCGGACAGGGATAACTATGGCTACACCTTC. The V call is TRBV11-2, the J call TRBJ1-2, with 8 bases lining up with TRBD1. The V gene's germline CDR1 is SGHAT and CDR2 FQNNGV. V trimming: 0 bases; J trimming: 1 base; junction bases outside the gene matches: 13. The CDR3 is 19 residues long. The variable domain in full, completed from reference TRBV11-2 and TRBJ1-2, reads EAGVAQSPRYKIIEKRQSVAFWCNPISGHATLYWYQQILGQGPKLLIQFQNNGVVDDSQLPKDRFSAERLKGVDSTLKIQPAKLEDSAVYLCASSLDLSYSDRDNYGYTFGSGTRLTVV.

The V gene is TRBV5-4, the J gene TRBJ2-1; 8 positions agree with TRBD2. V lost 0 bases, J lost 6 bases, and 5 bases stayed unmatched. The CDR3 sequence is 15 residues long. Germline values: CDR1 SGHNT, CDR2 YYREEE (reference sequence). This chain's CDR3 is CASSLGTSSGNEQFF. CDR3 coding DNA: TGTGCCAGCAGCTTGGGGACTAGCTCAGGCAATGAGCAGTTCTTC. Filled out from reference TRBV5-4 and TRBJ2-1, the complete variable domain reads ETGVTQSPTHLIKTRGQQVTLRCSSQSGHNTVSWYQQALGQGPQFIFQYYREEENGRGNFPPRFSGLQFPNYSSELNVNALELDDSALYLCASSLGTSSGNEQFFGPGTRLTVL.

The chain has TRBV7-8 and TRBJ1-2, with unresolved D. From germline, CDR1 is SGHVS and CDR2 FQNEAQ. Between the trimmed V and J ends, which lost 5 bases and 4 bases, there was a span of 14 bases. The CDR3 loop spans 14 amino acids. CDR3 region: CASSPTEQLYGYTF. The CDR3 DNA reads TGTGCCAGCAGCCCAACAGAACAGCTCTATGGCTACACCTTC.

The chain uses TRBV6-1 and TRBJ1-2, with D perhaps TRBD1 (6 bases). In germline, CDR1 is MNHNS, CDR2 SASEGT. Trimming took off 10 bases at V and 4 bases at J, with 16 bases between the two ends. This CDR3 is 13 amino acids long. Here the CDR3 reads CATNQQGSYGYTF. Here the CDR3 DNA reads TGTGCCACCAACCAACAGGGCTCCTATGGCTACACCTTC.

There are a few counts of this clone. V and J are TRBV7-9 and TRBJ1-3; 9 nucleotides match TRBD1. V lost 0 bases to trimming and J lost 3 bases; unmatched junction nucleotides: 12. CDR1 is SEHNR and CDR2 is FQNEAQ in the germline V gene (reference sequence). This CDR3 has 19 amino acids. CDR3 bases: TGTGCCAGCAGCTTAGCCCCATGGACAGGGGACGGAGATGGAAACACCATATATTTT. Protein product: CASSLAPWTGDGDGNTIYF.

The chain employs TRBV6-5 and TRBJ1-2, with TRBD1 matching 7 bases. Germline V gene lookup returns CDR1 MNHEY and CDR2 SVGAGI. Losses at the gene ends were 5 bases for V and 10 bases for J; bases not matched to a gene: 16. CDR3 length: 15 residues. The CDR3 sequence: CASSPRQGPKNSYTF. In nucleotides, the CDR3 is TGTGCCAGCAGTCCAAGACAGGGCCCCAAAAACTCCTACACCTTC.

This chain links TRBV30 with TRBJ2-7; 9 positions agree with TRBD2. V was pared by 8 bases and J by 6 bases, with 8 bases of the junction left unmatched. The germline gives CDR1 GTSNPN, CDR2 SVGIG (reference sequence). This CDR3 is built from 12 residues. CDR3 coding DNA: TGTGCCGGAGGGGGTAGCGGGAGCGAGCAGTACTTC. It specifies CAGGGSGSEQYF.

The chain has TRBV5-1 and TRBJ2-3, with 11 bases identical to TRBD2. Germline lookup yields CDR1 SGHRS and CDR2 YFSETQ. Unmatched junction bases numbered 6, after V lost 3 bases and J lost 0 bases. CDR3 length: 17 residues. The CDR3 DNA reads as TGCGCCAGCAGCTGGGAGACTAGCGGGGCTAGCACAGATACGCAGTATTTT. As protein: CASSWETSGASTDTQYF.

For the CDR3, the DNA is TGTGCCACCAGCAGAAATTCTCTGGGGGGACAGGGTAATCAGCCCCAGCATTTT. Encoded protein: CATSRNSLGGQGNQPQHF. The genes are TRBV15 and TRBJ1-5; TRBD1 agrees at 9 bases. V shed 2 bases and J 4 bases; nucleotides not matched to a gene: 12. In germline, CDR1 is LNHNV, CDR2 YYDKDF (reference sequence). There are 18 residues in the CDR3.

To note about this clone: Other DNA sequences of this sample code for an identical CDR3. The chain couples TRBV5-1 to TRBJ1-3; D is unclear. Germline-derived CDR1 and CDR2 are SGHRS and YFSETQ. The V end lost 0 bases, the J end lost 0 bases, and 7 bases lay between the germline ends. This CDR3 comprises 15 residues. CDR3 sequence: CASSLGGDSGNTIYF. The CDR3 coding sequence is TGCGCCAGCAGCTTGGGAGGAGACTCTGGAAACACCATATATTTT.

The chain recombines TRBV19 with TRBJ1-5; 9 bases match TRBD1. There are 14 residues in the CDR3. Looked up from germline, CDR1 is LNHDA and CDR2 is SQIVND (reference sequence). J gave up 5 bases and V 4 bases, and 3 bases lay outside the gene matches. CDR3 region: CASSRRQGDQPQHF. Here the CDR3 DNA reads TGTGCCAGTAGTAGACGACAGGGGGATCAGCCCCAGCATTTT.

CDR3 sequence (DNA): TGTGCCAGCAGTGACGGACAGGGACGCGAGCAGTACTTC. Amino acids: CASSDGQGREQYF. The V call is TRBV2, the J call TRBJ2-7, with 8 bases aligning to TRBD1. The V gene end was trimmed by 3 bases and the J gene end by 6 bases; junction bases not matched to a gene: 4. The germline CDR1 and CDR2 sequences are SNHLY and FYNNEI. The CDR3 sequence is 13 residues long.

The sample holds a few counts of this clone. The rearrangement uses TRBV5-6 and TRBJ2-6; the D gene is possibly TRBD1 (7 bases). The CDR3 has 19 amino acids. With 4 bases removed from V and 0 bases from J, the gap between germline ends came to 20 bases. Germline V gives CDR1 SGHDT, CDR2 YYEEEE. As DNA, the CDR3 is TGTGCCAGCAGCCCACCGGGGGCAGGGGGAGGCTCTGGGGCCAACGTCCTGACTTTC. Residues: CASSPPGAGGGSGANVLTF.

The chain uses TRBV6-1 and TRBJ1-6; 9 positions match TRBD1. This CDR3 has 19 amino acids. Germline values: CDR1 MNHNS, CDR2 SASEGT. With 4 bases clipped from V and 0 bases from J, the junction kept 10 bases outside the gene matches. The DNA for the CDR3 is TGTGCCAGCAGTGGAACCGGGACAGGGCTAAGCTCCTATAATTCACCCCTCCACTTT. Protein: CASSGTGTGLSSYNSPLHF.

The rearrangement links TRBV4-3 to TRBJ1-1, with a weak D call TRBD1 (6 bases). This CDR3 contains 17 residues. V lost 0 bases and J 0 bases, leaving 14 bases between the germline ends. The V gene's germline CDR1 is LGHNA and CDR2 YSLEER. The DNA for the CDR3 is TGCGCCAGCAGCCAAGATGCCAGGACAGACATGAACACTGAAGCTTTCTTT. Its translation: CASSQDARTDMNTEAFF.